Reported below is one T cell receptor beta chain. This sample is drawn from a study of blood T cell repertoires in COVID-19. For the study at large: PBMCs, B-cell-depleted T cells, or T cells were the source of the cDNA or gDNA that made up the material.

Original processing notes: Estimated nucleated cell counts came from reference gene primer amplification. Using immunoSEQ multiplex PCR, the repertoire was profiled, and TCRdb retains in-frame clones only, with some absent. V and J calls and clone size follow that table, whereas D and trimming were derived from the DNA. This table has 80,000 to 95,000 clones, roughly 80% appearing once. Per the germline V gene, CDR1 is PRHDT and CDR2 is FYEKMQ (reference sequence). V was cut by 1 base and J by 8 bases, with 20 bases left in between. The CDR3 has 16 residues. The sequence came from a man of 80 years or more with active or convalescent COVID-19. The V gene is TRBV13, the J gene TRBJ1-2; D is perhaps TRBD1 (6 bases). The sequenced sample consisted of peripheral blood. The CDR3 here is CASSLAVDPGAGGYTF. DNA for the CDR3: TGTGCCAGCAGCTTAGCCGTTGACCCAGGGGCAGGAGGCTACACCTTC.